This TCR beta chain is drawn from a study of PD-1 blockade in mismatch repair-deficient tumors (dated by TCRdb to between 2016 and 2019). With regard to the full study: Between late 2013 and late 2016, roughly 78 consecutive patients with some twelve mismatch repair-deficient cancer types, all previously treated and progressing, were enrolled in the trial. Tumor-associated T cell clones in the peripheral blood of patients responding to PD-1 blockade were tracked using deep sequencing of TCR CDR3 regions.

The label giving this sample's time point can be read as: peripheral blood 12 weeks after first pembrolizumab dose. For every enrolled patient, mismatch repair deficiency was confirmed by either polymerase chain reaction or immunohistochemistry. TCR sequencing was performed for three patients who responded to pembrolizumab therapy. Pembrolizumab PD-1 blockade was prospectively tested in advanced mismatch repair-deficient cancers, regardless of tissue of origin, in the phase II trial. Peripheral blood T cell samples were serially collected before and at multiple times after PD-1 blockade was started. The timing of each blood sample was reported as weeks after the first dose of pembrolizumab. Of note for this clone: Its cognate antigen has yet to be identified. No base qualities exist here, and no much larger clone lies one base off it.

Beyond this particular receptor, the publication reports: After pembrolizumab, tumor-resident clones, which were often undetectable in blood before treatment, expanded rapidly and then contracted, generally ahead of radiologic responses.

Inclusive of the bounding cysteine and phenylalanine, the CDR3 is 15 residues long. The read is trimmed to its CDR3 DNA, 45 bases read in frame from base 1. Deletion took 0 bases off V and 0 bases off J, with a span of 9 bases between the germline ends. Looking up the germline V gene yields CDR1 LGHNA and CDR2 YSLEER. Library method: the immunoSEQ multiplex PCR assay. Drawn from immuneACCESS, this table holds only the in-frame rearrangements with V and J called that TCRdb kept. Clones are partly lost; checked studies trace under half to an unresolved V gene and leave the rest unexplained. The sample table holds about 23,000 clones, of which around 80% were seen once. Roughly a fifth of the sample rests with the top ten.

This sequence uses TRBV4-3 and TRBJ2-7; TRBD2 is a weak D gene call, 6 bases matching. The clonotype comes from an adult with mismatch repair-deficient cancer. The sequenced sample was peripheral blood, obtained 12 weeks after starting pembrolizumab. The nucleotide sequence is TGCGCCAGCAGCCAAGACTCGGGGGACTCCTACGAGCAGTACTTC. Its protein reads: CASSQDSGDSYEQYF.